The 32 T cell receptor beta chains presented below share a single source sample, sequenced in a study of shared T cell receptors in the human thymus. The data were produced by immunoSEQ multiplex PCR, yet TCRdb's version contains in-frame clones alone and is incomplete. The sample has 600,000 to 900,000 clones; approximately 85% are singletons. A further study also used this sample, focusing on human thymus T cells.

Source material: thymocytes. Every receptor here comes from a girl under three years old with a congenital heart defect.

The rearrangement joins TRBV7-6 to TRBJ2-3; a weak D match, TRBD2 (6 bases). CDR1 SGHVS and CDR2 FNYEAQ come from the germline V gene. The CDR3 is 15 residues long. Between the trimmed V and J ends, which lost 2 bases and 4 bases, there was a span of 13 bases. The chain's CDR3 is CASSLLSGPADTQYF. DNA for the CDR3: TGTGCCAGCAGCTTACTTAGCGGTCCCGCAGATACGCAGTATTTT.

V gene TRBV29-1 combines with J gene TRBJ2-1; 15 positions agree with TRBD2. Germline assignment: CDR1 SQVTM and CDR2 ANQGSEA. The CDR3 runs 19 residues. The V gene end was trimmed by 1 base and the J gene end by 2 bases; junction bases not matched to a gene: 9. This chain's CDR3 is CSVEASGTSGGSTYNEQFF. DNA for the CDR3: TGCAGCGTTGAAGCCTCCGGGACTAGCGGGGGGTCCACCTACAATGAGCAGTTCTTC.

The V gene is TRBV15, the J gene TRBJ2-5; D uncertain. Germline CDR1 is LNHNV and CDR2 is YYDKDF (reference sequence). The CDR3 is 12 amino acids. Between the trimmed V and J ends, which lost 1 base and 2 bases, there was a span of 2 bases. As DNA, the CDR3 is TGTGCCACCAGCAGAGCTCAAGAGACCCAGTACTTC. This encodes CATSRAQETQYF.

The V gene is TRBV13, the J gene TRBJ2-1; D might be TRBD2 (7 bases). Looked up from germline, CDR1 is PRHDT and CDR2 is FYEKMQ (reference sequence). The V gene lost 5 bases and the J gene lost 8 bases, with 28 bases spanning the gap. The CDR3 is 18 residues long. The CDR3 protein is CASSPKPGGSLRLDEQFF. Here the CDR3 DNA reads TGTGCCAGCAGCCCAAAGCCGGGGGGCTCCCTCCGGTTGGATGAGCAGTTCTTC.

This chain joins TRBV4-1 and TRBJ1-5, with D possibly matching TRBD1 (6 bases). V shed 3 bases and J shed 9 bases, with 12 bases lying between them. The CDR3 spans 13 residues. Germline lookup yields CDR1 MGHRA and CDR2 YSYEKL. The CDR3: CASSHGRDMPQHF. Written as DNA, the CDR3 is TGCGCCAGCAGCCATGGGAGGGACATGCCCCAGCATTTT.

The V and J genes are TRBV2 and TRBJ1-1, with unresolved D. Germline loops: CDR1 SNHLY, CDR2 FYNNEI. The CDR3 is 9 amino acids. V was trimmed by 3 bases and J by 10 bases, leaving 3 bases between them. The CDR3 protein is CASSDVAFF. Here the CDR3 DNA reads TGTGCCAGCAGTGACGTAGCTTTCTTT.

V is TRBV27 and J is TRBJ1-6; TRBD1 agrees at 9 bases. J was trimmed by 5 bases and V by 8 bases; bases with no gene match: 13. This CDR3 region has 17 residues. Germline CDR1 MNHEY, CDR2 SMNVEV (reference sequence). Here the CDR3 DNA reads TGTGCCAGCCTCGACAGGGGGTCATCTTATAATAATTCACCCCTCCACTTT. Translating it yields CASLDRGSSYNNSPLHF.

This clone was detected once. The chain has TRBV30 and TRBJ2-7, with 10 bases matching TRBD1. The ends lost 0 bases at V and 1 base at J; junction bases unmatched: 6. CDR3 length: 16 amino acids. From germline, CDR1 is GTSNPN and CDR2 SVGIG (reference sequence). CDR3 nucleotides: TGTGCCTGGAGTGTGAGGAGACAGGGGGCTTCCTACGAGCAGTACTTC. This sequence encodes CAWSVRRQGASYEQYF. The full variable domain, completed using reference TRBV30 and TRBJ2-7, is SQTIHQWPATLVQPVGSPLSLECTVEGTSNPNLYWYRQAAGRGLQLLFYSVGIGQISSEVPQNLSASRPQDRQFILSSKKLLLSDSGFYLCAWSVRRQGASYEQYFGPGTRLTVT.

The CDR3, as DNA: TGTGCCAGCCAACTAGCCTGGGAGCAGTACTTC. Translated: CASQLAWEQYF. J is TRBJ2-7 and V is TRBV2; TRBD2 is a possible D gene (6 bases). The CDR3 extends over 11 amino acids. Germline-derived CDR1 and CDR2 are SNHLY and FYNNEI. Trimming removed 8 bases from V and 7 bases from J, with 12 bases in between. Complete variable domain (other parts from reference TRBV2 and TRBJ2-7): EPEVTQTPSHQVTQMGQEVILRCVPISNHLYFYWYRQILGQKVEFLVSFYNNEISEKSEIFDDQFSVERPDGSNFTLKIRSTKLEDSAMYFCASQLAWEQYFGPGTRLTVT.

J is TRBJ1-3 and V is TRBV10-2; D is unresolved. The V end lost 10 bases, the J end lost 4 bases, and 14 bases lay between the germline ends. The V gene's germline CDR1 is WSHSY and CDR2 SAAADI. CDR3 length: 13 residues. This CDR3 reads CATAPGFGNTIYF. The CDR3, as DNA: TGCGCCACCGCCCCGGGGTTCGGAAACACCATATATTTT.

The V call is TRBV15, the J call TRBJ1-4; 7 bases are a match to TRBD1. Per the germline V gene, CDR1 is LNHNV and CDR2 is YYDKDF (reference sequence). The CDR3 is 16 amino acids. Losses at the gene ends were 1 base for V and 3 bases for J; bases not matched to a gene: 5. The DNA of the CDR3 is TGTGCCACCAGCAGAGGACAGGGTAGGGCTAATGAAAAACTGTTTTTT. Amino acid sequence: CATSRGQGRANEKLFF.

V usage is TRBV11-2 and J usage is TRBJ2-6; D remains ambiguous. Germline CDR1 and CDR2: SGHAT and FQNNGV. The CDR3 extends over 15 amino acids. V dropped 1 base and J dropped 2 bases, with 6 bases sitting between them. CDR3 nucleotides: TGTGCCAGCAGCTTAGGAGCTCCTGGGGCCAACGTCCTGACTTTC. Translating it yields CASSLGAPGANVLTF.

The chain is built from TRBV4-3 and TRBJ2-3; D possibly corresponds to TRBD1 (6 bases). The CDR3 length is 18 residues. The germline V gene encodes CDR1 LGHNA and CDR2 YSLEER. V was clipped by 1 base and J by 1 base, with 18 bases between them. CDR3 amino acids: CASSQVARAGEGTDTQYF. CDR3 in DNA: TGCGCCAGCAGCCAAGTCGCACGGGCAGGGGAAGGCACAGATACGCAGTATTTT.

The genes are TRBV5-4 and TRBJ2-5, with 13 nucleotides matching TRBD2. The CDR3 has 17 residues. Per germline, CDR1 SGHNT and CDR2 YYREEE (reference sequence). The junction had 6 bases not matched to a gene; V was cut back by 2 bases and J by 2 bases. The CDR3 here is CASSFNRTSGGQETQYF. For the CDR3, the DNA is TGTGCCAGCAGCTTCAATAGGACTAGCGGGGGACAAGAGACCCAGTACTTC.

The chain links TRBV19 to TRBJ2-2; 9 bases are a match to TRBD1. The V gene's germline CDR1 is LNHDA and CDR2 SQIVND (reference sequence). V lost 8 bases, J lost 5 bases, and 6 bases stayed unmatched. This CDR3 contains 14 residues. CDR3 sequence (DNA): TGTGCCAGTTCCGGACAGGGGCTGACCGGGGAGCTGTTTTTT. The encoded protein is CASSGQGLTGELFF.

The V call is TRBV2, the J call TRBJ1-2, with 8 bases matching TRBD1. Trimming cost V 0 bases and J 4 bases; bases outside gene matches: 4. This CDR3 contains 15 residues. Germline CDR1 and CDR2: SNHLY and FYNNEI. The CDR3 DNA reads as TGTGCCAGCAGTGAAGCCCTACAGGGGGGCTATGGCTACACCTTC. This gives the protein CASSEALQGGYGYTF.

This clone appeared once. The rearrangement links TRBV14 to TRBJ1-2; a weak D match, TRBD1 (5 bases). This CDR3 is 15 amino acids long. Germline V CDR1 and CDR2: SGHDN, FVKESK. Between the trimmed V and J ends, which lost 0 bases and 4 bases, there was a span of 12 bases. CDR3 in DNA: TGTGCCAGCAGCCAAGAGGGCAGGGCCCTCTATGGCTACACCTTC. As protein: CASSQEGRALYGYTF.

This sequence joins TRBV7-9 and TRBJ2-2, with 9 bases lining up with TRBD1. Unmatched junction bases numbered 5, after V lost 0 bases and J lost 3 bases. Germline assignment: CDR1 SEHNR and CDR2 FQNEAQ (reference sequence). The CDR3 is made up of 17 amino acids. This chain's CDR3 is CASSLAWRDRDTGELFF. The CDR3 DNA sequence: TGTGCCAGCAGCTTAGCCTGGAGGGACAGGGACACCGGGGAGCTGTTTTTT.

The chain employs TRBV7-9 and TRBJ1-1, with D perhaps matching TRBD1 (5 bases). The CDR3 has 17 amino acids. Trimming stripped 6 bases from V and 0 bases from J, with 20 bases between. Germline V gene data show CDR1 as SEHNR and CDR2 as FQNEAQ (reference sequence). The chain's CDR3 is CASRPTWLQGLNTEAFF. CDR3 DNA sequence: TGTGCCAGCAGGCCTACATGGCTGCAGGGTTTGAACACTGAAGCTTTCTTT.

The chain recombines TRBV27 with TRBJ1-2; TRBD1 matches 9 bases. There are 15 residues in the CDR3. With 5 bases clipped from V and 4 bases from J, the junction kept 8 bases outside the gene matches. The V gene's germline CDR1 is MNHEY and CDR2 SMNVEV (reference sequence). CDR3 DNA sequence: TGTGCCAGCAGTCTAACCGGGACAGGGATCTATGGCTACACCTTC. It specifies CASSLTGTGIYGYTF.

V usage is TRBV11-3 and J usage is TRBJ1-5; TRBD1 aligns across 7 bases. The V and J ends lost 5 bases and 5 bases, in that order; junction bases with no gene match: 9. Germline CDR1 is SGHNT and CDR2 is YENEEA. The CDR3 consists of 15 residues. The CDR3 nucleotides read TGTGCCAGCAGCCCGCCAGACAGGGAGGATCAGCCCCAGCATTTT. Its protein is CASSPPDREDQPQHF.

V and J are TRBV5-1 and TRBJ2-3; TRBD2 aligns across 9 bases. Germline lookup yields CDR1 SGHRS and CDR2 YFSETQ. V was pared by 1 base and J by 2 bases, with 5 bases of the junction left unmatched. The CDR3 is made up of 16 amino acids. The CDR3 loop is CASSLRRGGFTDTQYF. CDR3 bases: TGCGCCAGCAGCTTGAGGCGGGGGGGATTCACAGATACGCAGTATTTT.

This chain connects TRBV15 to TRBJ1-2, with 7 positions matching TRBD1. After removal of 2 bases from V and 2 bases from J, the junction contained 8 bases not matched to a gene. Germline V gene sequence: CDR1 LNHNV, CDR2 YYDKDF (reference sequence). There are 16 residues in the CDR3. CDR3 DNA: TGTGCCACCAGCAGAATACAGGGGTGGCGAAACTATGGCTACACCTTC. This gives the protein CATSRIQGWRNYGYTF.

This clone was detected only a few times. The chain uses TRBV5-1 and TRBJ1-5; 7 bases are a match to TRBD1. Unmatched junction bases numbered 7, after V lost 4 bases and J lost 6 bases. The CDR3 is made up of 14 amino acids. CDR1 is SGHRS, CDR2 YFSETQ, per germline. CDR3 residues: CASSGHRGGQPQHF. The CDR3 DNA follows: TGCGCCAGCAGCGGACACAGGGGAGGTCAGCCCCAGCATTTT.

The chain is built from TRBV5-1 and TRBJ1-6; the D gene is possibly TRBD1 (5 bases). With 0 bases removed from V and 9 bases from J, the gap between germline ends came to 10 bases. Germline CDR1 and CDR2: SGHRS and YFSETQ. The CDR3 extends over 14 amino acids. The CDR3 loop is CASSLAGRGSPLHF. In DNA form, the CDR3 reads TGCGCCAGCAGCTTGGCAGGGCGGGGTTCACCCCTCCACTTT.

This clone was observed a few times. The V gene is TRBV7-3, the J gene TRBJ2-3; D possibly corresponds to TRBD2 (5 bases). Germline V CDR1 and CDR2: SGHTA, FQGTGA. This CDR3 region has 15 residues. With 3 bases removed from V and 0 bases from J, the gap between germline ends came to 10 bases. The CDR3 DNA reads TGTGCCAGCAGCTTGAAGCGAGGGAGCACAGATACGCAGTATTTT. Translating it yields CASSLKRGSTDTQYF.

CDR3 bases: TGTGCCAGCAGTTTTCGTCCATCAACGGGACAGGGGAATGGCTACACCTTC. Encoded protein: CASSFRPSTGQGNGYTF. The chain has TRBV27 and TRBJ1-2, with 10 bases lining up with TRBD1. This CDR3 is built from 17 residues. The V gene's germline CDR1 is MNHEY and CDR2 SMNVEV (reference sequence). J was trimmed by 6 bases and V by 3 bases; bases with no gene match: 13.

The rearrangement links TRBV7-2 to TRBJ2-7; D possibly corresponds to TRBD1 (5 bases). There are 14 residues in the CDR3. Trimming pared 5 bases from V and 3 bases from J, leaving 14 bases between. Looked up from germline, CDR1 is SGHTA and CDR2 is FQGNSA. CDR3 protein: CASSPRADSYEQYF. CDR3 nucleotides: TGTGCCAGCAGCCCTCGAGCAGACAGCTACGAGCAGTACTTC.

This clone has just a few counts. The V and J genes are TRBV11-2 and TRBJ1-2; maybe TRBD1 (6 bases). CDR3 size: 15 residues. Per the germline V gene, CDR1 is SGHAT and CDR2 is FQNNGV. V lost 4 bases and J lost 8, with 20 bases in between. CDR3 nucleotides: TGTGCCAGCAGCTCGCTTCCGGGACACAGGACGGGCTACACCTTC. Its translation is CASSSLPGHRTGYTF.

This clone was counted a few times. The rearrangement joins TRBV5-5 to TRBJ1-2; 7 nucleotides line up with TRBD1. After removal of 4 bases from V and 10 bases from J, the junction contained 7 bases not matched to a gene. The CDR3 covers 12 residues. CDR1 and CDR2 (germline): SGHKS, YYEKEE (reference sequence). CDR3 DNA: TGTGCCAGCAGCCCTAGGGGGCGAGTCTACACCTTC. It translates to CASSPRGRVYTF.

The chain links TRBV4-1 to TRBJ1-6, with D possibly TRBD1 on 5 matching bases. The V end was cut by 4 bases, the J end by 8 bases, with 15 bases between. The CDR3 loop spans 15 amino acids. Germline V gene lookup returns CDR1 MGHRA and CDR2 YSYEKL. DNA of the CDR3: TGCGCCAGCAGCCGGATGGATGGGACTTATTCACCCCTCCACTTT. Translating gives CASSRMDGTYSPLHF.

J is TRBJ2-3 and V is TRBV4-3; TRBD2 matches 9 bases. J gave up 3 bases and V 8 bases, and 24 bases lay outside the gene matches. Germline assignment: CDR1 LGHNA and CDR2 YSLEER. This CDR3 region has 20 residues. As DNA, the CDR3 is TGCGCCAGCCGGATGGTGTCGGTCGCGGGGGGGCCAGGACTGACAGATACGCAGTATTTT. Translation: CASRMVSVAGGPGLTDTQYF.